This T cell receptor (beta chain) was profiled in a study of radiotherapy plus CTLA-4 blockade in lung cancer. Method: immunoSEQ multiplex PCR; TCRdb's copy keeps in-frame clones and lacks some. Of approximately 50,000 clones listed, 75% to 90% are singletons. V trimming: 2 bases; J trimming: 2 bases; junction bases outside the gene matches: 5. Germline CDR1 KGHSH, CDR2 LQKENI. There are 16 residues in the CDR3. The sequence derives from a human donor with non-small cell lung cancer that progressed on radiotherapy plus ipilimumab. Some clones in this sample may be carry-over from other donors' samples. Sequences were derived from peripheral blood, sampled from a patient treated with radiotherapy plus ipilimumab. The genes are TRBV18 and TRBJ1-5; TRBD1 matches 8 bases. The CDR3 DNA reads TGTGCCAGCTCACCAAAATCGACAGGGGGCAATCAGCCCCAGCATTTT. Amino acids: CASSPKSTGGNQPQHF.